Presented here are 27 T cell receptor beta chains from one specimen sequenced in a study of control samples from healthy donors and cancer patients. Sequencing was performed with immunoSEQ multiplex PCR; in TCRdb, only in-frame clones are kept and a portion is missing. The table records around 130,000 clones, about 92% of them present only once. Sequenced material: PBMCs. The receptor set was obtained from a man aged 50-60 years with head and neck cancer.

V and J are TRBV7-8 and TRBJ1-2, with D possibly matching TRBD1 (6 bases). From germline, CDR1 is SGHVS and CDR2 FQNEAQ. CDR3 length equals 12 residues. V shed 5 bases and J shed 8 bases, with 12 bases lying between them. The DNA for the CDR3 is TGTGCCAGCAGCCCCCAGGGGTCCGGCTACACCTTC. Encoded protein: CASSPQGSGYTF. Full variable domain (remainder filled in from reference TRBV7-8 and TRBJ1-2): GAGVSQSPRYKVAKRGQDVALRCDPISGHVSLFWYQQALGQGPEFLTYFQNEAQLDKSGLPSDRFFAERPEGSVSTLKIQRTQQEDSAVYLCASSPQGSGYTFGSGTRLTVV.

The V and J genes are TRBV6-2 or TRBV6-3 and TRBJ1-1; D is possibly TRBD1 (5 bases). The CDR3 is 15 amino acids. Per germline, CDR1 MNHEY and CDR2 SVGEGT. Between the trimmed V and J ends, which lost 2 bases and 5 bases, there was a span of 15 bases. CDR3 loop: CASSYPGAFGTEAFF. CDR3 DNA sequence: TGTGCCAGCAGTTACCCTGGGGCATTCGGGACTGAAGCTTTCTTT.

The gene calls are TRBV4-1 and TRBJ2-2, with 8 bases fitting TRBD1. Germline V gene data show CDR1 as MGHRA and CDR2 as YSYEKL. The CDR3 runs to 13 residues. V shed 4 bases and J 6 bases; nucleotides not matched to a gene: 1. The CDR3 sequence: CASSLTGAGELFF. The CDR3 nucleotides are TGCGCCAGCAGCCTGACAGGGGCCGGGGAGCTGTTTTTT.

This rearrangement joins TRBV4-1 to TRBJ1-2; no reliable D call. Trimming took 0 bases from V and 2 from J, leaving 7 bases between them. The germline CDR1 and CDR2 sequences are MGHRA and YSYEKL. The CDR3 spans 14 residues. The CDR3 DNA sequence: TGCGCCAGCAGCCAAGATGGGGTGAACTATGGCTACACCTTC. It is translated as CASSQDGVNYGYTF.

The chain has TRBV5-1 and TRBJ1-3, with unresolved D. The CDR3 covers 15 residues. The V gene's germline CDR1 is SGHRS and CDR2 YFSETQ. The V gene lost 0 bases and the J gene lost 0 bases, with 7 bases spanning the gap. The CDR3 DNA reads TGCGCCAGCAGCTTGGGCGCAAGCTCTGGAAACACCATATATTTT. Encoded protein: CASSLGASSGNTIYF.

Only one count was recorded for this clone. V and J are TRBV6-2 or TRBV6-3 and TRBJ1-2; D unresolved. Germline V CDR1 and CDR2: MNHEY, SVGEGT. The CDR3 contains 11 residues. V was pared by 1 base and J by 5 bases, with 2 bases between. The DNA for the CDR3 is TGTGCCAGCAGTTACTTGTATGGCTACACCTTC. Translation gives CASSYLYGYTF.

With regard to this clone: At the DNA level, this CDR3 is encoded by other sequences in the same sample as well. The CDR3: CASSFAGQGFEQYF. The CDR3 nucleotides read TGTGCCAGCAGCTTCGCTGGACAGGGCTTTGAGCAGTACTTC. This chain uses TRBV7-9 with TRBJ2-7, with 8 bases lining up with TRBD1. Germline V gives CDR1 SEHNR, CDR2 FQNEAQ (reference sequence). The CDR3 is 14 amino acids. V gave up 3 bases and J gave up 7 bases; unmatched junction bases: 8.

V gene TRBV27 combines with J gene TRBJ2-7, with no clear D. Trimming removed 2 bases at V and 6 bases at J, with 11 bases between. The CDR3 spans 13 residues. Germline CDR1 and CDR2: MNHEY and SMNVEV (reference sequence). The DNA for the CDR3 is TGTGCCAGCAGTTTAGTTCCACGAGGCGAGCAGTACTTC. This sequence encodes CASSLVPRGEQYF.

This chain uses TRBV10-3 with TRBJ1-1; TRBD1 might be the D (6 bases). Germline CDR1 is ENHRY and CDR2 is SYGVKD. V was trimmed by 6 bases and J by 7 bases, leaving 12 bases between them. CDR3 size: 12 residues. Written as DNA, the CDR3 is TGTGCCATCAGGAAGGACAGCAATGAAGCTTTCTTT. Translated: CAIRKDSNEAFF.

The V gene is TRBV5-6, the J gene TRBJ1-5; TRBD1 might be the D (5 bases). Trimming removed 0 bases at V and 0 bases at J, with 16 bases between. There are 18 residues in the CDR3. Germline values: CDR1 SGHDT, CDR2 YYEEEE. In DNA form, the CDR3 reads TGTGCCAGCAGCTTGGGCGGGGCAGACTATTATAGCAATCAGCCCCAGCATTTT. Translating gives CASSLGGADYYSNQPQHF.

The chain couples TRBV5-1 to TRBJ1-1, with D possibly TRBD1 on 5 matching bases. Per the germline V gene, CDR1 is SGHRS and CDR2 is YFSETQ. The CDR3 consists of 15 residues. Trimming pared 1 base from V and 1 base from J, leaving 11 bases between. CDR3 sequence reads: CASSLTAGTNTEAFF. The CDR3 DNA follows: TGCGCCAGCAGCTTGACTGCAGGGACGAACACTGAAGCTTTCTTT.

This chain connects TRBV5-1 to TRBJ1-4; D may be TRBD1 (5 bases). The CDR3 has 14 amino acids. In germline, CDR1 is SGHRS, CDR2 YFSETQ. Trimming removed 0 bases from V and 8 bases from J, with 11 bases in between. CDR3 sequence (DNA): TGCGCCAGCAGCTTGGCCGCAGGGCCGGAAAAACTGTTTTTT. This encodes CASSLAAGPEKLFF.

This chain links TRBV18 with TRBJ1-2; D may be TRBD1 (5 bases). Per germline, CDR1 KGHSH and CDR2 LQKENI. This CDR3 has 15 amino acids. V shed 3 bases and J shed 2 bases, with 13 bases lying between them. In nucleotides, the CDR3 is TGTGCCAGCTCACCCGGGGCCCAAACGAACTATGGCTACACCTTC. Translated, it gives CASSPGAQTNYGYTF.

V gene TRBV6-2 or TRBV6-3 combines with J gene TRBJ1-1, with D possibly being TRBD1 (6 bases). Between the trimmed V and J ends, which lost 2 bases and 0 bases, there was a span of 19 bases. The V gene's germline CDR1 is MNHEY and CDR2 SVGEGT. The CDR3 covers 18 residues. This CDR3 reads CASSYPRSKGQMNTEAFF. The CDR3 region has the DNA TGTGCCAGCAGTTACCCCCGATCCAAGGGACAAATGAACACTGAAGCTTTCTTT.

The chain is built from TRBV6-5 and TRBJ1-2; tentatively, D is TRBD1 (5 bases). CDR1 is MNHEY and CDR2 is SVGAGI in the germline V gene. The CDR3 totals 14 residues. The V and J ends lost 7 bases and 5 bases respectively, with 17 bases between them. CDR3 sequence: CASTPDRGDYGYTF. The CDR3 bases are TGTGCCAGCACCCCCGACAGAGGGGATTATGGCTACACCTTC.

The chain couples TRBV11-2 to TRBJ2-3, with D unresolved. CDR3 size: 15 residues. Germline values: CDR1 SGHAT, CDR2 FQNNGV. V shed 1 base and J shed 4 bases, with 12 bases lying between them. Written as DNA, the CDR3 is TGTGCCAGCAGCTTAGCTAGGTCAGCAGCAGATACGCAGTATTTT. Translating it yields CASSLARSAADTQYF.

This rearrangement joins TRBV7-9 to TRBJ2-7, with 8 positions matching TRBD1. The CDR3 loop spans 14 amino acids. Germline CDR1 SEHNR, CDR2 FQNEAQ (reference sequence). V lost 5 bases to trimming and J lost 1 base; unmatched junction nucleotides: 4. CDR3 sequence reads: CASSIGTGSYEQYF. The CDR3, as DNA: TGTGCCAGCAGCATCGGGACAGGTTCCTACGAGCAGTACTTC. Variable domain in full (rest from reference TRBV7-9 and TRBJ2-7): DTGVSQNPRHKITKRGQNVTFRCDPISEHNRLYWYRQTLGQGPEFLTYFQNEAQLEKSRLLSDRFSAERPKGSFSTLEIQRTEQGDSAMYLCASSIGTGSYEQYFGPGTRLTVT.

The chain combines TRBV27 with TRBJ1-2; D ambiguous. This CDR3 spans 14 amino acids. From germline, CDR1 is MNHEY and CDR2 SMNVEV (reference sequence). V was clipped by 2 bases and J by 6 bases, with 13 bases between them. As DNA, the CDR3 is TGTGCCAGCAGTTTAAATCCCAGGTCGGATGGCTACACCTTC. Translating it yields CASSLNPRSDGYTF.

The chain joins TRBV7-2 to TRBJ2-4; D tentatively fits TRBD1 or TRBD2 (5 bases each). CDR1 and CDR2 from the germline V gene are SGHTA and FQGNSA. This CDR3 has 16 amino acids. V lost 5 bases and J lost 0, with 14 bases in between. CDR3 in amino acids: CASSRSAGTAKNIQYF. As DNA, the CDR3 is TGTGCCAGCAGCCGGAGCGCCGGGACAGCCAAAAACATTCAGTACTTC. Drawing the rest from reference TRBV7-2 and TRBJ2-4, the complete variable domain is GAGVSQSPSNKVTEKGKDVELRCDPISGHTALYWYRQSLGQGLEFLIYFQGNSAPDKSGLPSDRFSAERTGGSVSTLTIQRTQQEDSAVYLCASSRSAGTAKNIQYFGAGTRLSVL.

The V gene is TRBV5-1, the J gene TRBJ2-1; D possibly corresponds to TRBD2 (7 bases). Germline V gives CDR1 SGHRS, CDR2 YFSETQ. Trimming left V 0 bases short and J 7 bases short, with 14 bases between. This CDR3 spans 15 amino acids. The chain's CDR3 is CASSLGGGAKNEQFF. CDR3 DNA: TGCGCCAGCAGCTTGGGTGGGGGGGCCAAGAATGAGCAGTTCTTC.

The chain couples TRBV5-4 to TRBJ2-7; D unresolved. The CDR3 is 13 amino acids. Trimming took off 0 bases at V and 3 bases at J, with 7 bases between the two ends. CDR1 is SGHNT, CDR2 YYREEE, per germline (reference sequence). CDR3 region: CASSLDVLYEQYF. In DNA form, the CDR3 reads TGTGCCAGCAGCTTGGACGTTCTCTACGAGCAGTACTTC.

Written as DNA, the CDR3 is TGTGCCAGCAGGTACCAGACCCTTTATGGCTACACCTTC. Its protein is CASRYQTLYGYTF. The V and J genes are TRBV6-2 or TRBV6-3 and TRBJ1-2; D unresolved. CDR3 length equals 13 residues. Germline lookup yields CDR1 MNHEY and CDR2 SVGEGT. The V gene lost 6 bases and the J gene lost 5 bases, with 13 bases spanning the gap.

This chain's CDR3 is CASSLWGGQQYF. The CDR3, as DNA: TGTGCCAGCAGTTTATGGGGCGGTCAGCAGTACTTC. This sequence joins TRBV28 and TRBJ2-7; D is ambiguous. Looked up from germline, CDR1 is MDHEN and CDR2 is SYDVKM. The ends were cut back, 0 bases at V and 8 bases at J, with 8 bases in the middle. The CDR3 extends over 12 amino acids.

The chain recombines TRBV3-1 (or the pseudogene TRBV3-2) with TRBJ1-2; D not resolved. Trimming left V 5 bases short and J 3 bases short, with 13 bases between. This CDR3 spans 14 amino acids. Germline CDR1 and CDR2: LGHDT and YNNKEL (reference sequence). The DNA of the CDR3 is TGTGCCAGCAGCGGGGAGACGGGCCACTATGGCTACACCTTC. Translating gives CASSGETGHYGYTF.

The V gene is TRBV4-3, the J gene TRBJ2-3, with TRBD2 identical over 8 bases. J was trimmed by 1 base and V by 0 bases; bases with no gene match: 9. This CDR3 comprises 18 residues. Germline CDR1 LGHNA, CDR2 YSLEER. In nucleotides, the CDR3 is TGCGCCAGCAGCCAAGATCCAGCGGGGGCCTTACGCACAGATACGCAGTATTTT. It encodes CASSQDPAGALRTDTQYF.

The chain recombines TRBV18 with TRBJ1-4; TRBD1 aligns across 7 bases. The CDR3 length is 15 residues. CDR1 is KGHSH and CDR2 is LQKENI in the germline V gene. The trim removed 3 bases at V and 5 bases at J, leaving 6 bases unmatched. CDR3 in amino acids: CASSPLGQKNEKLFF. The CDR3 bases are TGTGCCAGCTCACCGTTGGGACAGAAGAATGAAAAACTGTTTTTT. The full variable domain, rest sourced from reference TRBV18 and TRBJ1-4, is NAGVMQNPRHLVRRRGQEARLRCSPMKGHSHVYWYRQLPEEGLKFMVYLQKENIIDESGMPKERFSAEFPKEGPSILRIQQVVRGDSAAYFCASSPLGQKNEKLFFGSGTQLSVL.

This clone showed up just once. V usage is TRBV6-1 and J usage is TRBJ2-1, with D unresolved. Germline CDR1 MNHNS, CDR2 SASEGT. V was pared by 1 base and J by 0 bases, with 7 bases between. CDR3 size: 15 residues. The DNA for the CDR3 is TGTGCCAGCAGTGAAGACCGGAGCTCCTACAATGAGCAGTTCTTC. Its protein product is CASSEDRSSYNEQFF.